This TCR beta chain was sequenced during a study of T cells in Graves' hyperthyroidism and ophthalmopathy. Study-level results: Most thyroid clonotypes expanded above 0.001 appeared in blood too.

Subjects aged 18 to 65 presented with newly diagnosed hyperthyroidism of less than 2 months' duration. Patients having uncontrolled infection, another autoimmune disease, pregnancy or lactation were not included. In the case of this clonotype: What it recognizes is unknown.

This CDR3 comprises 15 residues. V gave up 7 bases and J gave up 4 bases, with 16 bases separating them. Per the germline V gene, CDR1 is MDHEN and CDR2 is SYDVKM. Amplified regions were TCR beta CDR3 sequences from RNA transcripts. In the first-round RT-PCR of the TCR CDR3, the HTBI primer set was used. TCRdb itself ran the multiplex PCR reads through MiXCR, one entry per CDR3 protein. This sample carries approximately 400,000 distinct CDR3 sequences, approximately 13% of them seen once, and the ten largest clones take around 21%. The source of this sequence is a man aged 25-45 years with Graves' hyperthyroidism that later progressed to Graves' ophthalmopathy. The chain links TRBV28 to TRBJ2-2; D is uncertain. Sequenced sample: blood. The CDR3 spells CASKPLGQPTGELFF. The DNA for the CDR3 is TGTGCCAGCAAACCCCTCGGGCAGCCCACCGGGGAGCTGTTTTTT.